This is a list of T cell receptor beta chains from one sample in a study of blood T cell repertoires in COVID-19. Here immunoSEQ multiplex PCR was the method, and the copy in TCRdb shows in-frame clones only, minus some. This table has fewer than 200,000 clones, around 79% appearing once. Sequencing input: peripheral blood. The receptors shown here come from a woman in her seventies with acute or convalescent COVID-19. CDR3s include the opening cysteine and the closing phenylalanine or tryptophan. A D gene is named only where the DNA matches it firmly. Size is omitted from some rows. Given values are once, few, many or a class for expanded clones.

size | length | J | D | V | DNA | CDR3
NA | 14 | TRBJ1-2 | NA | TRBV7-9 | TGTGCCAGCAGCTTAGGCCCGGGGAACTATGGCTACACCTTC | CASSLGPGNYGYTF
once | 14 | TRBJ1-1 | TRBD1 | TRBV2 | TGTGCCAGCAAACTGACAGGGGTGGGCACTGAAGCTTTCTTT | CASKLTGVGTEAFF
few | 18 | TRBJ2-7 | TRBD2 | TRBV27 | TGTGCCAGATATCCCTCCCGACAGCGGGAGAGGATTGGCTACGAGCAGTACTTC | CARYPSRQRERIGYEQYF
NA | 17 | TRBJ1-3 | NA | TRBV30 | TGTGCCTGGAGGCAATGGACAGCGCAGAGCTCTGGAAACACCATATATTTT | CAWRQWTAQSSGNTIYF
NA | 16 | TRBJ2-7 | TRBD2 | TRBV23-1 | TGCGCCAGCAGTCTGGCTAGCGGGAGGAACTCCTACGAGCAGTACTTC | CASSLASGRNSYEQYF
once | 15 | TRBJ1-5 | NA | TRBV2 | TGTGCCAGCAGTGAGAGTCTAGGTGTCAATCAGCCCCAGCATTTT | CASSESLGVNQPQHF
few | 16 | TRBJ2-1 | TRBD2 | TRBV4-1 | TGCGCCAGCAGCAAAGGACTAGCGACAAACTACAATGAGCAGTTCTTC | CASSKGLATNYNEQFF
NA | 13 | TRBJ2-5 | NA | TRBV27 | TGTGCCAGCAGCTTCAGGGGTGTAGAGACCCAGTACTTC | CASSFRGVETQYF
NA | 15 | TRBJ1-1 | NA | TRBV5-4 | TGTGCCAGCAGTTTTACTCTCCAGGGAAAGACTGAAGCTTTCTTT | CASSFTLQGKTEAFF
NA | 14 | TRBJ2-1 | NA | TRBV11-3 | TGTGCCAGCAGCCCATTAAGGGGGGGCAATGAGCAGTTCTTC | CASSPLRGGNEQFF
NA | 15 | TRBJ2-7 | TRBD1 | TRBV10-3 | TGTGCCATCAGTGAGTCGATAGACAGGGGCTACGAGCAGTACTTC | CAISESIDRGYEQYF
NA | 16 | TRBJ2-1 | TRBD2 | TRBV5-4 | TGTGCCAGCAGCTTGGGCTTGCGGGAGGCGTACAATGAGCAGTTCTTC | CASSLGLREAYNEQFF
NA | 13 | TRBJ2-5 | NA | TRBV7-9 | TGTGCCAGCAGCTTACCGGGGTCGGAGACCCAGTACTTC | CASSLPGSETQYF
NA | 15 | TRBJ2-3 | TRBD1 | TRBV19 | TGTGCCAGTAGTGGCCGGGACAGGTACACAGATACGCAGTATTTT | CASSGRDRYTDTQYF
NA | 11 | TRBJ2-1 | NA | TRBV9 | TGTGCCAGCAGCGCCGAGAGCCAGCAGTTCTTC | CASSAESQQFF
NA | 13 | TRBJ2-7 | NA | TRBV5-6 | TGTGCCAGCAGCCCTAGCGAGCCCTACGAGCAGTACTTC | CASSPSEPYEQYF
NA | 17 | TRBJ2-1 | TRBD2 | TRBV5-1 | TGCGCCAGCAGCTTGAGGGCTAGCGGGGGTGCCTACAATGAGCAGTTCTTC | CASSLRASGGAYNEQFF
once | 15 | TRBJ2-1 | NA | TRBV5-1 | TGCGCCAGCAACTTAGGCCCAGGGGTACCGAATGAGCAGTTCTTC | CASNLGPGVPNEQFF
NA | 15 | TRBJ2-1 | TRBD2 | TRBV18 | TGTGCCAGCTCACCCCTAGCGGGAGTTTACAATGAGCAGTTCTTC | CASSPLAGVYNEQFF
NA | 14 | TRBJ1-6 | TRBD1 | TRBV6-6 | TGTGCCAGCAGCCGGGACAGGGAGAATTCACCCCTCCACTTT | CASSRDRENSPLHF
few | 15 | TRBJ1-6 | NA | TRBV2 | TGTGCCAGCAGTGTTGGGGAGGCTCAAAGTTCGCCCCTCCACTTT | CASSVGEAQSSPLHF
NA | 12 | TRBJ2-3 | NA | TRBV3-1/TRBV3-2 | TGTGCCAGCAGCCAAGTCCGGGGTACGCAGTATTTT | CASSQVRGTQYF
medium-sized | 21 | TRBJ1-6 | NA | TRBV24-1 | TGTGCCACCAGTGATTTGGGCAGGGACTCTACTCCTAGCTCCTATAATTCACCCCTCCACTTT | CATSDLGRDSTPSSYNSPLHF
NA | 14 | TRBJ1-2 | TRBD1 | TRBV7-2 | TGTGCCAGCAGCCGGACAGGGAATAACTATGGCTACACCTTC | CASSRTGNNYGYTF
NA | 16 | TRBJ1-2 | TRBD1 | TRBV7-9 | TGTGCCAGCAGCTTAATAGGTCAGGGGGCTTACTATGGCTACACCTTC | CASSLIGQGAYYGYTF
once | 15 | TRBJ2-7 | NA | TRBV12-2 | TGTGCAAGTCGCCAATTCCGGGGTAGCGGGATAAGCGCGTACTTC | CASRQFRGSGISAYF
NA | 16 | TRBJ2-1 | NA | TRBV6-6 | TGTGCCAGCACCCCCCCCGATGGCAGACCGGGGAATGAGCAGTTCTTC | CASTPPDGRPGNEQFF
NA | 13 | TRBJ2-7 | NA | TRBV7-2 | TGTGCCAGCAGCCAAGCGGACGACTACGAGCAGTACTTC | CASSQADDYEQYF
NA | 14 | TRBJ2-7 | TRBD2 | TRBV30 | TGTGCCTGGACCGATGGACTAGGCCGATACGAGCAGTACTTC | CAWTDGLGRYEQYF
NA | 16 | TRBJ1-1 | NA | TRBV18 | TGTGCCAGCTCACCAAATCTACAGGTCTTCAACACTGAAGCTTTCTTT | CASSPNLQVFNTEAFF
NA | 15 | TRBJ1-3 | NA | TRBV18 | TGTGCCAGCTCACCCGTGCAGGGATCCGGAAACACCATATATTTT | CASSPVQGSGNTIYF
NA | 13 | TRBJ2-3 | NA | TRBV24-1 | TGTGCCACCAGTGTGCAGGGTATCGATACGCAGTATTTT | CATSVQGIDTQYF
NA | 15 | TRBJ2-3 | TRBD2 | TRBV6-6 | TGTGCCAGCAAACCAGCGGGGACTAGCACAGATACGCAGTATTTT | CASKPAGTSTDTQYF
NA | 15 | TRBJ2-7 | TRBD1 | TRBV19 | TGTGCCAGTAGTGCCCACCGGGACAGGGGCCACGAGCAGTACTTC | CASSAHRDRGHEQYF
NA | 15 | TRBJ2-3 | TRBD1 | TRBV24-1 | TGTGCCACCAGCCCCCCAGGGGGCCGCACAGATACGCAGTATTTT | CATSPPGGRTDTQYF
NA | 17 | TRBJ1-3 | NA | TRBV7-8 | TGTGCCAGCAGCCTACTTACTAAGACAGCCTCTGGAAACACCATATATTTT | CASSLLTKTASGNTIYF
NA | 15 | TRBJ2-5 | TRBD2 | TRBV6-5 | TGTGCCAGCAGTTCTGGGAGGGTGGCCCAAGAGACCCAGTACTTC | CASSSGRVAQETQYF
NA | 11 | TRBJ1-2 | NA | TRBV29-1 | TGCAGCGCAGGGACATCCTATGGCTACACCTTC | CSAGTSYGYTF
NA | 15 | TRBJ1-5 | TRBD1 | TRBV24-1 | TGTGCCACCAGTGATGCCGGGACAGTGGGTGAGCCCCAGCATTTT | CATSDAGTVGEPQHF
NA | 15 | TRBJ2-3 | TRBD2 | TRBV2 | TGTGCCAGCAGTGTTGGCGGGGGGGGCACAGATACGCAGTATTTT | CASSVGGGGTDTQYF
NA | 16 | TRBJ2-7 | NA | TRBV25-1 | TGTGCCAGCAGTGCACCCTACAGGGTTAAAACCTACGAGCAGTACTTC | CASSAPYRVKTYEQYF
NA | 15 | TRBJ1-2 | NA | TRBV7-9 | TGTGCCAGCAGCTCAACAGGTGTGATGGGCTATGGCTACACCTTC | CASSSTGVMGYGYTF
NA | 18 | TRBJ1-1 | NA | TRBV6-1 | TGTGCCAGCAGTGAACCCGGCAGGGGTAGGTTTATGAACACTGAAGCTTTCTTT | CASSEPGRGRFMNTEAFF
NA | 13 | TRBJ2-5 | TRBD1 | TRBV27 | TGTGCCAGCAGATCAGGGGGTATTGAGACCCAGTACTTC | CASRSGGIETQYF
NA | 18 | TRBJ2-1 | TRBD2 | TRBV4-1 | TGCGCCAGCAGCCATAACACTCCGGGACTAGCGGGAGCAGATGAGCAGTTCTTC | CASSHNTPGLAGADEQFF
NA | 17 | TRBJ2-2 | TRBD1 | TRBV5-1 | TGCGCCAGCAGCTTGGATTCCCGGACAGGGCGGACCGGGGAGCTGTTTTTT | CASSLDSRTGRTGELFF
NA | 15 | TRBJ2-3 | NA | TRBV7-3 | TGTGCCAGCAGCTTAGGACAGCTCAGCACAGATACGCAGTATTTT | CASSLGQLSTDTQYF
few | 13 | TRBJ1-5 | NA | TRBV19 | TGTGCCAGTAGAGAACAGATTCATCAGCCCCAGCATTTT | CASREQIHQPQHF
NA | 15 | TRBJ2-1 | TRBD2 | TRBV6-5 | TGTGCCAGCAGTTACTGGACTAGCGGGAGTGGCGAGCAGTTCTTC | CASSYWTSGSGEQFF
NA | 18 | TRBJ1-2 | NA | TRBV4-1 | TGCGCCAGCAGCCAAGATGGAGAAGTATACAAGGCTAACTATGGCTACACCTTC | CASSQDGEVYKANYGYTF
NA | 16 | TRBJ2-5 | NA | TRBV7-2 | TGTGCCAGCAGCCATGGGGGAGGTACCGCGGTGGAGACCCAGTACTTC | CASSHGGGTAVETQYF
once | 13 | TRBJ1-1 | NA | TRBV19 | TGTGCCAGTAACCCTGCCAGGAACACTGAAGCTTTCTTT | CASNPARNTEAFF
NA | 20 | TRBJ2-2 | NA | TRBV15 | TGTGCCACCAGCAGAGATGTGGTGCGTTACCGTCGGTCGGACACCGGGGAGCTGTTTTTT | CATSRDVVRYRRSDTGELFF
NA | 16 | TRBJ2-1 | TRBD1 | TRBV19 | TGTGCCAGTAGTATACTACACAGGGGTTCCTACAATGAGCAGTTCTTC | CASSILHRGSYNEQFF
NA | 15 | TRBJ1-6 | NA | TRBV25-1 | TGTGCCAGCAGTGAATTCAACGGGGGGCAATCACCCCTCCACTTT | CASSEFNGGQSPLHF
NA | 14 | TRBJ1-4 | TRBD1 | TRBV27 | TGTGCCAGCAGTCCCCGGACAGGGAACGAAAAACTGTTTTTT | CASSPRTGNEKLFF
NA | 13 | TRBJ1-1 | NA | TRBV12-3/TRBV12-4 | TGTGCCACCCATCAGGGGCTAAATACTGAAGCTTTCTTT | CATHQGLNTEAFF
NA | 13 | TRBJ2-1 | TRBD2 | TRBV2 | TGTGCCAGCACCAGGACTAGCAGTAATGAGCAGTTCTTC | CASTRTSSNEQFF
NA | 12 | TRBJ2-7 | TRBD2 | TRBV29-1 | TGCAGCGCATATAGCGGGGTCTACGAGCAGTACTTC | CSAYSGVYEQYF